This T cell receptor (beta chain) came from a study of metastatic and nonmetastatic thyroid tumors. TCRdb re-called the PCR reads with MiXCR. The sample yields tens of thousands of clones, around 25% seen once. The CDR3 is made up of 16 amino acids. The V segment lost 6 bases and the J segment 4 bases; nucleotides outside the gene matches: 11. CDR1 and CDR2 from the germline V gene are SGHAT and FQNNGV. All patients reached thyroid surgery having received no treatment beforehand. The sequencing input was blood. The chain is built from TRBV11-2 and TRBJ2-3; 9 bases fit TRBD1. This TCR was sampled from a male donor with papillary thyroid cancer or a benign thyroid nodule (not recorded which). Some clones in this sample may be carry-over from other donors' samples. CDR3 nucleotide sequence: TGTGCCAGCAGTTCAACCGGGACAGGGTATCCAGATACGCAGTATTTT. Its protein is CASSSTGTGYPDTQYF.